Below, 14 T cell receptor beta chains from the same sample are listed, as sequenced in a study of identifying expanded T cells in peripheral blood (dated by TCRdb to 2018 to 2020). The method was the immunoSEQ multiplex PCR assay. This is the immuneACCESS table as TCRdb keeps it, with only in-frame sequences that have V and J called. A part of the clones is gone; compared with another copy, unresolved V genes explain less than half, and the rest is unexplained. The sample table lists more than 75,000 clones, around 87% of them with a count of one. The ten largest clones capture 5.6% of the sample. Sequencing was carried out using blood. These receptors all stem from a person aged 18 to 70 in good health.

The V and J genes are TRBV7-7 and TRBJ1-4; weak D call: TRBD1 (5 bases). V was shortened by 5 bases and J by 4 bases, with 14 bases between the two germline ends. This CDR3 has 15 amino acids. Germline CDR1 SSHAT, CDR2 FNYEAQ (reference sequence). The CDR3: CASSPSGTGNEKLFF. The CDR3, as DNA: TGTGCCAGCAGCCCATCCGGGACGGGTAATGAAAAACTGTTTTTT.

The chain carries TRBV19 and TRBJ1-5; tentatively, D is TRBD1 (5 bases). This CDR3 contains 14 residues. V was shortened by 6 bases and J by 6 bases, with 15 bases between the two germline ends. The germline V gene has CDR1 LNHDA and CDR2 SQIVND (reference sequence). DNA of the CDR3: TGTGCCAGTAGGCCGCAGGGAAGGGTTCAGCCCCAGCATTTT. It specifies CASRPQGRVQPQHF.

CDR3 region: CASSLDGLGNTEAFF. In DNA form, the CDR3 reads TGCGCCAGCAGCCTCGATGGGTTGGGGAACACTGAAGCTTTCTTT. V usage is TRBV4-3 and J usage is TRBJ1-1, with unresolved D. Between the trimmed V and J ends, which lost 4 bases and 1 base, there was a span of 13 bases. CDR1 and CDR2 from the germline V gene are LGHNA and YSLEER. CDR3 length equals 15 residues.

The chain has TRBV6-6 and TRBJ1-1; D might be TRBD1 (6 bases). The CDR3 sequence is 11 residues long. V was trimmed by 8 bases and J by 8 bases, leaving 12 bases between them. The germline V gene has CDR1 MNHNY and CDR2 SVGAGI (reference sequence). CDR3 DNA sequence: TGTGCCAGCTTGAGGGGGGCAGAAGCTTTCTTT. As protein: CASLRGAEAFF.

The chain employs TRBV7-2 and TRBJ1-4; a possible D gene is TRBD1 (5 bases). This CDR3 spans 16 amino acids. Germline CDR1 is SGHTA and CDR2 is FQGNSA. V lost 5 bases and J 10 bases, leaving 23 bases between the germline ends. The CDR3 region is CASSTPLGGIRGKLFF. CDR3 DNA: TGTGCCAGCAGCACCCCCTTGGGGGGAATTCGTGGAAAACTGTTTTTT.

The rearrangement links TRBV7-2 to TRBJ2-3; D gene unclear. The CDR3 spans 13 residues. Germline V gene sequence: CDR1 SGHTA, CDR2 FQGNSA. The germline V and J ends were trimmed by 5 bases and 0 bases, with 6 bases remaining between them. CDR3 loop: CASSPTSTDTQYF. CDR3 sequence (DNA): TGTGCCAGCAGCCCCACAAGCACAGATACGCAGTATTTT.

CDR3 bases: TGCGCCAGCAGCCAAGATTATACGCTAGCGGGGCAAGAGACCCAGTACTTC. This encodes CASSQDYTLAGQETQYF. J is TRBJ2-5 and V is TRBV4-3; 9 bases agree with TRBD2. CDR3 length: 17 residues. Germline CDR1 LGHNA, CDR2 YSLEER. V shed 0 bases and J 2 bases; nucleotides not matched to a gene: 7.

The chain joins TRBV7-2 to TRBJ2-1, with D unresolved. Trimming removed 2 bases from V and 2 bases from J, with 7 bases in between. CDR3 size: 14 residues. Germline CDR1 and CDR2: SGHTA and FQGNSA. CDR3 sequence (DNA): TGTGCCAGCAGCTTAAGATTCGCCTACAATGAGCAGTTCTTC. This codes for CASSLRFAYNEQFF.

In its sample, this clone was seen a few times. V and J are TRBV7-6 and TRBJ2-3, with D perhaps matching TRBD2 (5 bases). Looked up from germline, CDR1 is SGHVS and CDR2 is FNYEAQ. The V and J ends lost 1 base and 2 bases respectively, with 7 bases between them. This CDR3 is built from 14 residues. CDR3 sequence reads: CASSLGETTDTQYF. CDR3 sequence (DNA): TGTGCCAGCAGCTTAGGGGAGACCACAGATACGCAGTATTTT.

The V call is TRBV7-2, the J call TRBJ2-3; D possibly uses TRBD1 or TRBD2 (5 bases each). The V end lost 1 base, the J end lost 6 bases, and 14 bases lay between the germline ends. This CDR3 is 15 amino acids long. Germline V gene lookup returns CDR1 SGHTA and CDR2 FQGNSA. The CDR3, as DNA: TGTGCCAGCAGCTTAGGGGACCCGTCGATCGATACGCAGTATTTT. Protein: CASSLGDPSIDTQYF.

This rearrangement joins TRBV6-5 to TRBJ2-2; a possible D gene is TRBD1 (6 bases). V was shortened by 4 bases and J by 4 bases, with 10 bases between the two germline ends. Germline CDR1 is MNHEY and CDR2 is SVGAGI. The CDR3 runs 14 residues. CDR3 region: CASSFVGGTGELFF. Written as DNA, the CDR3 is TGTGCCAGCAGTTTCGTAGGGGGCACCGGGGAGCTGTTTTTT.

The chain joins TRBV6-6 to TRBJ2-6; 8 nucleotides agree with TRBD1. Germline V gene lookup returns CDR1 MNHNY and CDR2 SVGAGI (reference sequence). Losses at the gene ends were 5 bases for V and 0 bases for J; bases not matched to a gene: 3. The CDR3 is made up of 16 amino acids. CDR3 loop: CASSGTGSSGANVLTF. The CDR3 DNA follows: TGTGCCAGCAGTGGGACAGGTAGCTCTGGGGCCAACGTCCTGACTTTC.

DNA for the CDR3: TGTGCCAGCAGTAACGACAGGGGGACGGGCACTGAAGCTTTCTTT. Translated, it gives CASSNDRGTGTEAFF. The chain joins TRBV6-5 to TRBJ1-1, with TRBD1 identical over 9 bases. CDR3 size: 15 residues. The J segment lost 4 bases and the V segment lost 5 bases, leaving 8 bases of the junction unmatched. Germline CDR1 and CDR2: MNHEY and SVGAGI.

Only one count was recorded for this clone. V gene TRBV11-2 combines with J gene TRBJ1-2; 8 positions match TRBD1. The CDR3 totals 17 residues. CDR1 SGHAT and CDR2 FQNNGV come from the germline V gene. V was clipped by 4 bases and J by 3 bases; unmatched bases: 13. The CDR3 DNA reads as TGTGCCAGCAGCTCGCTCAGGGGGCGAGGACTATACTATGGCTACACCTTC. It specifies CASSSLRGRGLYYGYTF.